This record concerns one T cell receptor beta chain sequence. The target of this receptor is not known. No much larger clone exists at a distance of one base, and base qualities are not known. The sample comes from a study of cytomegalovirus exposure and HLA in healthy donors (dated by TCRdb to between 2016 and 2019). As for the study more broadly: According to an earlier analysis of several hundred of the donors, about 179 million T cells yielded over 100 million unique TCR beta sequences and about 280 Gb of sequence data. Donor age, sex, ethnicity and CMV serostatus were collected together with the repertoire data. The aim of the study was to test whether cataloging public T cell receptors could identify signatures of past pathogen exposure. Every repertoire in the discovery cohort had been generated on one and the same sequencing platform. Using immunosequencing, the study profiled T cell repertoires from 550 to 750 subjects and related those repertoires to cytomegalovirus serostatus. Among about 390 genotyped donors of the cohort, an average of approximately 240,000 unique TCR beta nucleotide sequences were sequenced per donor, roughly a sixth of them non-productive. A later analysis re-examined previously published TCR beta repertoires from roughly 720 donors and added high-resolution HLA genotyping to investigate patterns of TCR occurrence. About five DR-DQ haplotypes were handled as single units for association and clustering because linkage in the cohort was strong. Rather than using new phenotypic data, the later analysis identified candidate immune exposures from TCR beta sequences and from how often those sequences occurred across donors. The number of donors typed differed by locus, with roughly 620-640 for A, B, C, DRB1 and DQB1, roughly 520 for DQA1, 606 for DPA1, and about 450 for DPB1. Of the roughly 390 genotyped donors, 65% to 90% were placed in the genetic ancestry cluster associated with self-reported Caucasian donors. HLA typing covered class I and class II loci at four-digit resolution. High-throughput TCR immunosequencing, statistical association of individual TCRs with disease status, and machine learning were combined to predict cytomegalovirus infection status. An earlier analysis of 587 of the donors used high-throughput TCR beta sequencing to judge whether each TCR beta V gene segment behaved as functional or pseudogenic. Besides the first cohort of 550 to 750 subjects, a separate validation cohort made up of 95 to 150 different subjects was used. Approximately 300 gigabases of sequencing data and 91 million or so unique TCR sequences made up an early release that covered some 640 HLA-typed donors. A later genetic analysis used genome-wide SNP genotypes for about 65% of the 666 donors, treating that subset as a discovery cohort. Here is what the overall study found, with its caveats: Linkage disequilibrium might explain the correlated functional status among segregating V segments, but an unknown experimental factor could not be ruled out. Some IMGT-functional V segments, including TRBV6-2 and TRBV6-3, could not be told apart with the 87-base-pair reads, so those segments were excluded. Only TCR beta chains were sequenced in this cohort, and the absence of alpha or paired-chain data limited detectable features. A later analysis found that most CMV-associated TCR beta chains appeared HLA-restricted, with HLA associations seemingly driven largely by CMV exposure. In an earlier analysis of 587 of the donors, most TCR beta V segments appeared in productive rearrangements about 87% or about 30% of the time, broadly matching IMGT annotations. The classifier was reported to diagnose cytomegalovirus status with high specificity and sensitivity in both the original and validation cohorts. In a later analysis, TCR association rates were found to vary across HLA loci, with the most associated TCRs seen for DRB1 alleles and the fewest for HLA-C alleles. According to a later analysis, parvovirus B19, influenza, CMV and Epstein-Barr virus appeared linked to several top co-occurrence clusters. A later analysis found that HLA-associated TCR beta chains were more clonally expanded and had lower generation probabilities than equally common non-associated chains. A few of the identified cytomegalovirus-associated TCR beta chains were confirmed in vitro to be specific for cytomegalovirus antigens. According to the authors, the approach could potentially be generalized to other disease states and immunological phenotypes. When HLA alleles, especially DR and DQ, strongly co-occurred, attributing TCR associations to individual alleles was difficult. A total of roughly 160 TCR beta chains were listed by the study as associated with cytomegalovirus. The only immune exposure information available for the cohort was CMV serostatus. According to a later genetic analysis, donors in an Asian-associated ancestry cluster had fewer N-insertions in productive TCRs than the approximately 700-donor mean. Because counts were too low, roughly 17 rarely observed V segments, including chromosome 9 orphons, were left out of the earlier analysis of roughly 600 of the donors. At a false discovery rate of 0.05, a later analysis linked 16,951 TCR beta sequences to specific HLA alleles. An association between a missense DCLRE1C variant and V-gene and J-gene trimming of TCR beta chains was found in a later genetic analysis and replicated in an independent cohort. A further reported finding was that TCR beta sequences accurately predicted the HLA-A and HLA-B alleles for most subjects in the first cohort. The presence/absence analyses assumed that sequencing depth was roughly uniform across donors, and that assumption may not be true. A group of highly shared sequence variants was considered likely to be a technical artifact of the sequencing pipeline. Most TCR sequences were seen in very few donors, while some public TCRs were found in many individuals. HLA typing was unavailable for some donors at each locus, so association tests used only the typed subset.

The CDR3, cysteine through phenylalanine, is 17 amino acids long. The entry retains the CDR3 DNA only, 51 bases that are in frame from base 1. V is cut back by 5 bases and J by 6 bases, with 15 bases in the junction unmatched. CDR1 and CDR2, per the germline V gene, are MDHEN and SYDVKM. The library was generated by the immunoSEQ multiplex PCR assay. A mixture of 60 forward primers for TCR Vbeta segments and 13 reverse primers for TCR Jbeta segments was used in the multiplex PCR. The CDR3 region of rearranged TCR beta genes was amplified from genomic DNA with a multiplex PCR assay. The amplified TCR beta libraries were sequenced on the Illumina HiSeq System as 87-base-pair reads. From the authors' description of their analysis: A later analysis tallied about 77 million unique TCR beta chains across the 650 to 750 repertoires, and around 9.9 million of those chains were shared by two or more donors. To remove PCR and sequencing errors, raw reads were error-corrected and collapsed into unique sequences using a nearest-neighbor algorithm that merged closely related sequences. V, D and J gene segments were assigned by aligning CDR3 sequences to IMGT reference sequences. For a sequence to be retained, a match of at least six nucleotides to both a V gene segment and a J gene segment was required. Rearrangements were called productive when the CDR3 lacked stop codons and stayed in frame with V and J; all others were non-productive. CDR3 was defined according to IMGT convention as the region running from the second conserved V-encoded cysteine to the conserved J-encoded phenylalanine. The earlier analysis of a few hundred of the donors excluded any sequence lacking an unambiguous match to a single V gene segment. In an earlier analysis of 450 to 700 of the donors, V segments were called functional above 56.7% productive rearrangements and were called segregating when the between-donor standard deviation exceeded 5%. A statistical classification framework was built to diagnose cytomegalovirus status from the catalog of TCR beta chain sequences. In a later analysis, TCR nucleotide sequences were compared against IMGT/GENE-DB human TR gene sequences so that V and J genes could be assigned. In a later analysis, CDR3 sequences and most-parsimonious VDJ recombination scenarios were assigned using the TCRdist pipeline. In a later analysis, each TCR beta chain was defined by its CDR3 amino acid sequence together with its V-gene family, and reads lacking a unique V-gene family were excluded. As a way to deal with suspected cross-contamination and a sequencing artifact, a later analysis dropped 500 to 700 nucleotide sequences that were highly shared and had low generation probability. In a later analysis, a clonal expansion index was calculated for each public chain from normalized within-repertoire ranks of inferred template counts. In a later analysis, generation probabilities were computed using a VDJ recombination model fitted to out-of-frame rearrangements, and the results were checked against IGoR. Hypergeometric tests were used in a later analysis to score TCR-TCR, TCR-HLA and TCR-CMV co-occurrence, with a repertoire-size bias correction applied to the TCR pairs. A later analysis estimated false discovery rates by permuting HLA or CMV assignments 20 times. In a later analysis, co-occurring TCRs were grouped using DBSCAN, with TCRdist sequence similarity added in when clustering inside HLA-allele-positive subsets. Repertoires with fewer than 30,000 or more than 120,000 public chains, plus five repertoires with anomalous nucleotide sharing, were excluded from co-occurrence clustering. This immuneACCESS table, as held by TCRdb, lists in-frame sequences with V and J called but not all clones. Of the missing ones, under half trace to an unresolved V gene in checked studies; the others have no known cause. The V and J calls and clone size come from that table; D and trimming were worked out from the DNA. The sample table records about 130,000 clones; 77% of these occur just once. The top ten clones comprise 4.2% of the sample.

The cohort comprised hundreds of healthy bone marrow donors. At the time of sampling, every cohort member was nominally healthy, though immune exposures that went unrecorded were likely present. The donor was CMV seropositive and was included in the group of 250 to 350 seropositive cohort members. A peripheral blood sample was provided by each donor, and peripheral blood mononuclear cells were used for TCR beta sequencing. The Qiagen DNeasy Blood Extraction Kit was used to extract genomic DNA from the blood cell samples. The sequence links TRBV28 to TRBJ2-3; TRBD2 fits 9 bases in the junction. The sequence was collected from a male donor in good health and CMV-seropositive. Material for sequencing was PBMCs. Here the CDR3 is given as CASSERGASALGDTQYF. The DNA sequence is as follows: TGTGCCAGCAGTGAGCGGGGGGCATCCGCCCTCGGGGATACGCAGTATTTT.